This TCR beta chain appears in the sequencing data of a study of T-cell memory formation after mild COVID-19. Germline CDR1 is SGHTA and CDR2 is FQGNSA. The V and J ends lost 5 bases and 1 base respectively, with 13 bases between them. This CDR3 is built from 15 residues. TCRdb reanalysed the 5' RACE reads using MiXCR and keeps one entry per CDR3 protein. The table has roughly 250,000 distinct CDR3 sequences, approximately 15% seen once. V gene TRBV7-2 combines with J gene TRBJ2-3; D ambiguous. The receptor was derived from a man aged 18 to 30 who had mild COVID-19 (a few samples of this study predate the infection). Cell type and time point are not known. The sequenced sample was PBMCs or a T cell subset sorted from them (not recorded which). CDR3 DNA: TGTGCCAGCAGCCCCTCCTATCAAGGCACAGATACGCAGTATTTT. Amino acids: CASSPSYQGTDTQYF. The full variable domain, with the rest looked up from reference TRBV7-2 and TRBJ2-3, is GAGVSQSPSNKVTEKGKDVELRCDPISGHTALYWYRQSLGQGLEFLIYFQGNSAPDKSGLPSDRFSAERTGGSVSTLTIQRTQQEDSAVYLCASSPSYQGTDTQYFGPGTRLTVL.